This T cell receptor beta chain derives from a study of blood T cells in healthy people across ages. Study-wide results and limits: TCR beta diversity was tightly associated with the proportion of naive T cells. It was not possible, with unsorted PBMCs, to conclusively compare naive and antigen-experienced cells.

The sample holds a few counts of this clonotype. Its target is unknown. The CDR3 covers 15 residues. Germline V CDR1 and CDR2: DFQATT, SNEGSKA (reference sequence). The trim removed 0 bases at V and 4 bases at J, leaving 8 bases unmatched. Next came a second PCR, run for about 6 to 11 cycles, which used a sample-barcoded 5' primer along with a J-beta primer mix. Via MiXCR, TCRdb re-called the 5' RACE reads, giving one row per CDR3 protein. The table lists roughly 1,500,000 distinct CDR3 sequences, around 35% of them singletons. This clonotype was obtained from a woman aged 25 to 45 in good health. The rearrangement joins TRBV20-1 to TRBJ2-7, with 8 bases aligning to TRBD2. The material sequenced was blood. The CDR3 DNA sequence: TGCAGTGCTAGAGATGGACGGGGGGGCTTATACGAGCAGTACTTC. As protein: CSARDGRGGLYEQYF.